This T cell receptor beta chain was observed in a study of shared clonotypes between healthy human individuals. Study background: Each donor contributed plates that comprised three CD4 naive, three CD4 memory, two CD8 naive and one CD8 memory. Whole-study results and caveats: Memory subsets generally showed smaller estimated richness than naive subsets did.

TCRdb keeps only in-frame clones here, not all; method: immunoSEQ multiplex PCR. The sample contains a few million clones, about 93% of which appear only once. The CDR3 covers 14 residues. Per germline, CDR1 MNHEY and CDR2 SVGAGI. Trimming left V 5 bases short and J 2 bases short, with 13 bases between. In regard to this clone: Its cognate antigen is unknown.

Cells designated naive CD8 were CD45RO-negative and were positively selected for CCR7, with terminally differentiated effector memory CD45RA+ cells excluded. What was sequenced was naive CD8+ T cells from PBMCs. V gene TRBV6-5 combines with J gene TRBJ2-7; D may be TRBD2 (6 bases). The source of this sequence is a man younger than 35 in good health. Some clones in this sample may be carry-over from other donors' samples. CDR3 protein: CASSPGTSTYEQYF. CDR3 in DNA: TGTGCCAGCAGTCCCGGGACTTCTACCTACGAGCAGTACTTC.